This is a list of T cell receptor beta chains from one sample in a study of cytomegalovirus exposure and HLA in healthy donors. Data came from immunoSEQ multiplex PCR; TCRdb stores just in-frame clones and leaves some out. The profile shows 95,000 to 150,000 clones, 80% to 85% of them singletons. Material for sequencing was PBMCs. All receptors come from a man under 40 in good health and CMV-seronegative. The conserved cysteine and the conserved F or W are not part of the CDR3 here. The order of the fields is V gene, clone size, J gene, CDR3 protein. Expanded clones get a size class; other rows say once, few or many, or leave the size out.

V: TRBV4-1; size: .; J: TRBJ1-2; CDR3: ASSQVEDRAHGYT
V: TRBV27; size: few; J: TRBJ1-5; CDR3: ASSLRARGPYSNQPQH
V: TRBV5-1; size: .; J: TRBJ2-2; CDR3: ASSLDGTGELF
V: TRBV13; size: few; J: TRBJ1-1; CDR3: ASSHTVNTEAF
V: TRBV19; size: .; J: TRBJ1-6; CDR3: ASSSTGDVVSPLH
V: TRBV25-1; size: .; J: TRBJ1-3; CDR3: ASSGLYPGNTIY
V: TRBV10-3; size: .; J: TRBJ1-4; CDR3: AISAGRDRGEKLF
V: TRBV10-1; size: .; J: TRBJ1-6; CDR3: ASSEGWEGPYNSPLH
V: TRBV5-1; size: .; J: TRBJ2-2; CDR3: ASSLQPGTGDTGELF
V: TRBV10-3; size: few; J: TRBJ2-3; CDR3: AIGQGAGSTDTQY
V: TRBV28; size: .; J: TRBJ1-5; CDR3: ASSLFGRPQH
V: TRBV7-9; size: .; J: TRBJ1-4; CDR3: ASSLGQNNEKLF
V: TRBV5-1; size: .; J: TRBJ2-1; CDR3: ASSLALQLGDNEQF
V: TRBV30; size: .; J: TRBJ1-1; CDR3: AWSVEWGGTEAF
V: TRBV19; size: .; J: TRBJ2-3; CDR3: ASSTRGHTDTQY
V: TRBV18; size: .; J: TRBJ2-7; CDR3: ASSPSTGLAAASSYEQY
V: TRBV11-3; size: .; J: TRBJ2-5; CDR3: ASSLGGRETQY
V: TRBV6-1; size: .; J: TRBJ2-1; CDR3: ASRLTGGSYNEQF
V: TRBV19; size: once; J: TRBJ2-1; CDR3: ASSIRGYNEQF
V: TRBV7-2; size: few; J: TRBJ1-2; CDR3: ASSLGGFGYGYT
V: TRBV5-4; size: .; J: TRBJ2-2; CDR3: ASSQISGVGGELF
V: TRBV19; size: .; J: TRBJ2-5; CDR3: ASSVGSGIETQY
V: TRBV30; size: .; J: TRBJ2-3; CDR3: ACMRVVVDTQY
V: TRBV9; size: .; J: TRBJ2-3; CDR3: ASSAGSGQRYTDTQY
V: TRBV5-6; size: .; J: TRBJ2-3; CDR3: ASSLREGGVMPDTQY
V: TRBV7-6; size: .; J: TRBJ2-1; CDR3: ASSLVTRDRVDNEQF
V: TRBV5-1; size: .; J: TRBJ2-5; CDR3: ASSLGLQETQY
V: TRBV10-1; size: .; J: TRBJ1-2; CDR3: ASSDVGANYGYT
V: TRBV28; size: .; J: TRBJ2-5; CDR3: ASSVSEETQY
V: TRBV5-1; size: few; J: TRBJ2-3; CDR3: ASSLGGGSTDTQY
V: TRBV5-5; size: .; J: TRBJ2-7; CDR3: ASSLDRGPYRY
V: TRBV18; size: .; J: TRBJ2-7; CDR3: ASSPWAGGRYEQY
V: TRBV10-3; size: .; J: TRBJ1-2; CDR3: AISYDRGRNGGYT
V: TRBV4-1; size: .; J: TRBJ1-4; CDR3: ASSQPPTVGEKLF
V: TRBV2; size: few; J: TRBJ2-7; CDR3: ASSPTGTGPYEQY
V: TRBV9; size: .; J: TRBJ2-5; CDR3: ASSIRGEGSETQY
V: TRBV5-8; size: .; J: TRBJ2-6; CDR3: ASSSYRETGANVLT
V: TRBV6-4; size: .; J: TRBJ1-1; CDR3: ASRPDVGGTEAF
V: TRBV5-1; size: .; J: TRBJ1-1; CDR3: ASTREENTEAF
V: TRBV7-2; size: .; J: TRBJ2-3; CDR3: ASSPRGQRGDTQY
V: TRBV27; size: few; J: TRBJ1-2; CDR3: ASSLGAGSGYGYT
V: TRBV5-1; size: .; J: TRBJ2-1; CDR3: ASSLYSEQF
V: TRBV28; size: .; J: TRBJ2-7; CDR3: ASSPRQGRQY
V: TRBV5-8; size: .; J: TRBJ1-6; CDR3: ASSSLLRGFSPLH
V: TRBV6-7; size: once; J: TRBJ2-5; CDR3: ASSYSSTTSAQGDQETQY
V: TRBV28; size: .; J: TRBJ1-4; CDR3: ASSLNKATGEKLF
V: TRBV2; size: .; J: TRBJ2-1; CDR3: ASGVESSYNEQF
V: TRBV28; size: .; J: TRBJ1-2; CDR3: ASSPGTGDYKGGYT
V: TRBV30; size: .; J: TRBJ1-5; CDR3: AWSSTGDNQPQH
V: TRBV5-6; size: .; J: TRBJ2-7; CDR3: ASSLGQVMTEQY
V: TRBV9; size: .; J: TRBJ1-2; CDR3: ASSVGGGNYGYT
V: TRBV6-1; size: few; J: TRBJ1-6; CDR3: ASSGGRDRSNSPLH
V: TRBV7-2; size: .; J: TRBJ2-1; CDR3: ASSLGGGSRINEQF
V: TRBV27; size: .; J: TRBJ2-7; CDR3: ASSWGGARAEQY
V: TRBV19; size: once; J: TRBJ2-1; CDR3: ASSISFYNEQF
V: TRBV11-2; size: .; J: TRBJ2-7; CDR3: ASSLYPGQTFYEQY
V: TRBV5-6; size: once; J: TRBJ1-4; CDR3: ASDNYRDDVRKLF
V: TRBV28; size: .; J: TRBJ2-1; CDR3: ASSSGTSGGNDEQF
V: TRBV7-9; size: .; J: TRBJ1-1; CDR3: ASTRERGTNTEAF
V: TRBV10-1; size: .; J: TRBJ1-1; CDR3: ASVYDWAENTEAF